The next 20 T cell receptor beta chains were all read from a single sample in a study of cytomegalovirus exposure and HLA in healthy donors. Amplification used 60 Vbeta primers and 13 Jbeta primers. This table comes from immunoSEQ multiplex PCR, and its TCRdb copy is limited to in-frame clones, with some not included. The table shows about 72,000 clones, with over 50% occurring only once. Sequences were obtained from PBMCs. Every receptor here comes from a man in his forties in good health and CMV-seropositive.

In regard to this clone: Because it lacks the conserved phenylalanine or tryptophan at the end, this CDR3 is likely a read error. The chain joins TRBV30 to TRBJ2-2; D call uncertain. There are 14 residues in the CDR3. The V end was cut by 0 bases, the J end by 7 bases, with 12 bases between. The germline gives CDR1 GTSNPN, CDR2 SVGIG (reference sequence). The CDR3 spells CAWSVSLAGGELFV. DNA of the CDR3: TGTGCCTGGAGTGTATCTCTCGCTGGCGGGGAGCTGTTTGTT.

V and J are TRBV5-4 and TRBJ1-4; D not resolved. Trimming shortened V by 2 bases and J by 0 bases, and 11 bases separated the two germline ends. This CDR3 contains 16 residues. Germline V gene lookup returns CDR1 SGHNT and CDR2 YYREEE (reference sequence). CDR3 region: CASSFEPTATNEKLFF. Written as DNA, the CDR3 is TGTGCCAGCAGCTTCGAGCCAACGGCAACTAATGAAAAACTGTTTTTT.

This chain connects TRBV19 to TRBJ1-1; 9 nucleotides agree with TRBD1. Germline V gene data show CDR1 as LNHDA and CDR2 as SQIVND (reference sequence). This CDR3 spans 15 amino acids. The J segment lost 0 bases and the V segment lost 9 bases, leaving 8 bases of the junction unmatched. The CDR3 protein is CASKTGGSVNTEAFF. Here the CDR3 DNA reads TGTGCCAGCAAGACAGGGGGATCGGTGAACACTGAAGCTTTCTTT.

Only a few counts were recorded for this clone. V usage is TRBV4-1 and J usage is TRBJ2-7, with D maybe TRBD2 (6 bases). This CDR3 has 18 amino acids. V was cut by 1 base and J by 2 bases, with 21 bases left in between. Germline assignment: CDR1 MGHRA and CDR2 YSYEKL. The CDR3 bases are TGCGCCAGCAGCCAAGGATGGGGCGGGGTAAGGGCCCCCTACGAGCAGTACTTC. It is translated as CASSQGWGGVRAPYEQYF.

This clone appeared once. The chain combines TRBV6-6 with TRBJ2-1, with 8 bases aligning to TRBD1. Germline CDR1 reads MNHNY; CDR2 reads SVGAGI (reference sequence). The CDR3 covers 15 residues. V gave up 2 bases and J gave up 8 bases; unmatched junction bases: 8. The CDR3 nucleotides are TGTGCCAGCAGTTACCTGGCAGGGGGCTCGGATGAGCAGTTCTTC. This encodes CASSYLAGGSDEQFF.

In DNA form, the CDR3 reads TGTGCCTGGAGGTCGGGGACAGGGGGGGGTTATAGCAATCAGCCCCAGCATTTT. This encodes CAWRSGTGGGYSNQPQHF. V gene TRBV30 combines with J gene TRBJ1-5; 11 bases fit TRBD1. This CDR3 is 18 amino acids long. CDR1 GTSNPN and CDR2 SVGIG come from the germline V gene (reference sequence). V shed 3 bases and J 0 bases; nucleotides not matched to a gene: 10.

The chain links TRBV4-1 to TRBJ2-5; D might be TRBD2 (6 bases). Germline assignment: CDR1 MGHRA and CDR2 YSYEKL. V was pared by 0 bases and J by 1 base, with 12 bases between. The CDR3 contains 16 residues. This CDR3 reads CASSQEGGAAQETQYF. CDR3 DNA sequence: TGCGCCAGCAGCCAAGAGGGGGGAGCGGCCCAAGAGACCCAGTACTTC.

The rearrangement uses TRBV29-1 and TRBJ2-7, with D maybe TRBD1 (6 bases). The CDR3 is 15 amino acids. Germline values: CDR1 SQVTM, CDR2 ANQGSEA. Trimming shortened V by 4 bases and J by 5 bases, and 21 bases separated the two germline ends. CDR3 residues: CSVALGTGKGDEQYF. The CDR3 nucleotides read TGCAGCGTTGCGTTGGGAACAGGGAAAGGTGACGAGCAGTACTTC.

The V gene is TRBV5-6, the J gene TRBJ1-1; possible D gene TRBD1, 5 bases. The length of the CDR3 is 16 residues. CDR1 and CDR2 from the germline V gene are SGHDT and YYEEEE. With 0 bases removed from V and 4 bases from J, the gap between germline ends came to 16 bases. This chain's CDR3 is CASSLAIELDSTEAFF. The CDR3 nucleotides read TGTGCCAGCAGCTTGGCCATCGAACTCGACAGCACTGAAGCTTTCTTT.

In this sample, this clone turned up a few times. The gene calls are TRBV5-1 and TRBJ1-2; 8 bases map to TRBD1. The germline CDR1 and CDR2 sequences are SGHRS and YFSETQ. V dropped 3 bases and J dropped 7; count of bases not matched to a gene: 8. This CDR3 has 14 residues. The CDR3 nucleotides read TGCGCCAGCAGCTCCCTAGCAGGGGGCGGTGGCTACACCTTC. Translation gives CASSSLAGGGGYTF.

This clone was seen only once. The chain couples TRBV2 to TRBJ2-2; perhaps TRBD2 as D (5 bases). From germline, CDR1 is SNHLY and CDR2 FYNNEI. The length of the CDR3 is 14 residues. V was clipped by 4 bases and J by 5 bases, with 11 bases between them. The chain's CDR3 is CASSVPTGTGELFF. The CDR3 bases are TGTGCCAGCAGTGTCCCAACGGGGACCGGGGAGCTGTTTTTT.

The gene calls are TRBV6-1 and TRBJ1-2; no reliable D call. The CDR3 has 12 amino acids. Germline CDR1 MNHNS, CDR2 SASEGT. Trimming pared 1 base from V and 4 bases from J, leaving 4 bases between. DNA for the CDR3: TGTGCCAGCAGTGAAGGCAGCTATGGCTACACCTTC. Translation gives CASSEGSYGYTF.

The V gene is TRBV5-4, the J gene TRBJ2-7; D is perhaps TRBD1 (6 bases). Germline CDR1 SGHNT, CDR2 YYREEE (reference sequence). Trimming took off 0 bases at V and 3 bases at J, with 16 bases between the two ends. This CDR3 has 16 amino acids. CDR3: CASSLDSGQGIYEQYF. The CDR3 DNA reads as TGTGCCAGCAGCTTGGATTCGGGGCAGGGGATCTACGAGCAGTACTTC. The full variable domain, rest sourced from reference TRBV5-4 and TRBJ2-7, is ETGVTQSPTHLIKTRGQQVTLRCSSQSGHNTVSWYQQALGQGPQFIFQYYREEENGRGNFPPRFSGLQFPNYSSELNVNALELDDSALYLCASSLDSGQGIYEQYFGPGTRLTVT.

The rearrangement joins TRBV9 to TRBJ2-3; TRBD2 matches at 7 bases. The junction had 5 bases not matched to a gene; V was cut back by 3 bases and J by 4 bases. This CDR3 has 14 residues. CDR1 is SGDLS and CDR2 is YYNGEE in the germline V gene. CDR3 sequence reads: CASSAGGMADTQYF. Written as DNA, the CDR3 is TGTGCCAGCAGCGCGGGGGGAATGGCAGATACGCAGTATTTT.

V gene TRBV6-5 combines with J gene TRBJ2-3; TRBD2 might be the D (5 bases). Trimming cost V 0 bases and J 4 bases, with 8 bases left between them. The CDR3 has 14 amino acids. Germline CDR1 and CDR2: MNHEY and SVGAGI. CDR3 amino acids: CASSYSEGSDTQYF. The CDR3 DNA follows: TGTGCCAGCAGTTACTCAGAGGGTTCAGATACGCAGTATTTT.

This chain uses TRBV30 with TRBJ1-5; no reliable D call. The germline V gene has CDR1 GTSNPN and CDR2 SVGIG (reference sequence). Trimming took 2 bases from V and 5 from J, leaving 10 bases between them. There are 13 residues in the CDR3. In DNA, the CDR3 is TGTGCCTGGAGTCTAGGTCGAGATCAGCCCCAGCATTTT. Its protein is CAWSLGRDQPQHF.

The V and J genes are TRBV28 and TRBJ1-1; D is possibly TRBD1 (5 bases). Deletions cut 7 bases from V and 7 bases from J, with 16 bases between. Germline lookup yields CDR1 MDHEN and CDR2 SYDVKM. The CDR3 is made up of 13 amino acids. The CDR3 spells CASIWGGGSEAFF. CDR3 DNA sequence: TGTGCCAGCATCTGGGGGGGTGGCAGTGAAGCTTTCTTT.

The chain joins TRBV28 to TRBJ1-1, with TRBD1 matching 9 bases. CDR1 and CDR2 (germline): MDHEN, SYDVKM. V shed 6 bases, J shed 11 bases, and the junction held 13 bases outside the gene matches. The CDR3 contains 14 residues. In nucleotides, the CDR3 is TGTGCCAGCAGCCTCCTGATGGGACAGGGCCATGCTTTCTTT. Encoded protein: CASSLLMGQGHAFF.

The J gene is TRBJ2-1, the V gene TRBV19; the D gene is possibly TRBD1 (6 bases). V shed 5 bases and J shed 2 bases, with 13 bases lying between them. CDR3 length: 15 amino acids. CDR1 and CDR2 (germline): LNHDA, SQIVND (reference sequence). In DNA, the CDR3 is TGTGCCAGTAGTCCCGACAGGTTAACCTACAATGAGCAGTTCTTC. Translated, it gives CASSPDRLTYNEQFF. The whole variable domain, filled in from reference TRBV19 and TRBJ2-1, reads DGGITQSPKYLFRKEGQNVTLSCEQNLNHDAMYWYRQDPGQGLRLIYYSQIVNDFQKGDIAEGYSVSREKKESFPLTVTSAQKNPTAFYLCASSPDRLTYNEQFFGPGTRLTVL.

In this sample, this clone turned up a few times. The genes are TRBV5-4 and TRBJ2-3, with 9 bases fitting TRBD2. The CDR3 has 14 residues. V lost 6 bases, J lost 2 bases, and 4 bases stayed unmatched. Germline CDR1 SGHNT, CDR2 YYREEE (reference sequence). Here the CDR3 DNA reads TGTGCCAGCAACTTAGCGGGGGACACAGATACGCAGTATTTT. Amino acids: CASNLAGDTDTQYF. Supplemented by reference TRBV5-4 and TRBJ2-3, the full variable domain reads ETGVTQSPTHLIKTRGQQVTLRCSSQSGHNTVSWYQQALGQGPQFIFQYYREEENGRGNFPPRFSGLQFPNYSSELNVNALELDDSALYLCASNLAGDTDTQYFGPGTRLTVL.